This TCR beta chain was identified during a study of blood T cell repertoires in COVID-19. Each participant's cohort was designated according to participant-reported clinical history. Under the authors' procedure: For nucleated cells, counts were estimated from reference gene primer amplification. Generated by immunoSEQ multiplex PCR, the TCRdb table keeps only in-frame clones and is missing some. Clonal size and the V and J genes are those of that table, whereas D and trimming came from the DNA. In the table there are around 400,000 clones, roughly four fifths of which are singletons. CDR1 and CDR2 from the germline V gene are MDHEN and SYDVKM. The CDR3 covers 16 residues. V lost 4 bases to trimming and J lost 10 bases, with 22 bases between them.

Source material: PBMCs or T cells enriched from blood (not recorded which). This TCR was recovered from a woman between 45 and 65 years old who had recovered from COVID-19. This rearrangement joins TRBV28 to TRBJ1-4; D is ambiguous. The CDR3 region has the DNA TGTGCCAGCAGTTCACCAGCCGGGGTCACAAAGGGAAAACTGTTTTTT. This codes for CASSSPAGVTKGKLFF.